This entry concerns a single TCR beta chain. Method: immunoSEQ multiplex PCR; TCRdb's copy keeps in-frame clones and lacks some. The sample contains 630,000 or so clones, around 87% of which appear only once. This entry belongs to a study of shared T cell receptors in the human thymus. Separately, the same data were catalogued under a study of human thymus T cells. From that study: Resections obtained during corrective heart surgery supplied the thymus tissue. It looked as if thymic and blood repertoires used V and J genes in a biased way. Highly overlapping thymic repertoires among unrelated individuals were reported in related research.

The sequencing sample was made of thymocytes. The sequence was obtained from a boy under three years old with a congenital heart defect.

This CDR3 reads CASSPSGRDYNEQFF. The CDR3 nucleotides read TGTGCCAGCAGCCCTAGCGGGCGCGACTACAATGAGCAGTTCTTC. The chain carries TRBV5-4 and TRBJ2-1; 8 bases map to TRBD2. The germline V gene has CDR1 SGHNT and CDR2 YYREEE (reference sequence). The V segment lost 4 bases and the J segment 3 bases; nucleotides outside the gene matches: 6. This CDR3 is built from 15 residues.